This is a list of T cell receptor beta chains from one sample in a study of blood T cell repertoires in COVID-19. Sequenced by immunoSEQ multiplex PCR; TCRdb stores in-frame clones only, minus some. The sample carries more than 75,000 clones, approximately 84% recorded once. The sample consisted of peripheral blood. These receptors were obtained from a human donor in a cohort sampled during active COVID-19. Each CDR3 is given with its conserved first and last residue. The order of the fields is J gene, D gene, clone size, V gene, CDR3 length, CDR3 protein, CDR3 DNA. The D gene is left open where the match is weak. The size entry is marked missing in some rows and otherwise reads once, few, many or a size class.

>TRBJ2-7|TRBD1|NA|TRBV5-1|14
CASGTTGDGYEQYF
TGCGCCAGCGGCACCACAGGGGATGGGTACGAGCAGTACTTC
>TRBJ1-2|NA|NA|TRBV19|15
CASSQRTLSSSGYTF
TGTGCCAGTAGTCAACGGACACTCTCAAGCAGTGGCTACACCTTC
>TRBJ1-6|NA|few|TRBV2|11
CASRRDSPLHF
TGTGCCAGCAGGAGGGATTCACCCCTCCACTTT
>TRBJ2-1|TRBD2|few|TRBV3-1/TRBV3-2|15
CASSPSGGLDNEQFF
TGTGCCAGCAGCCCGAGCGGGGGGCTAGACAATGAGCAGTTCTTC
>TRBJ2-7|NA|NA|TRBV6-5|13
CASSMTGSYEQYF
TGTGCCAGCAGCATGACAGGATCCTACGAGCAGTACTTC
>TRBJ2-2|TRBD1|NA|TRBV2|15
CASSEGQPSTGELFF
TGTGCCAGCAGTGAGGGACAGCCGAGCACCGGGGAGCTGTTTTTT
>TRBJ2-7|NA|NA|TRBV7-8|14
CASSPQGLSYEQYF
TGTGCCAGCAGCCCTCAGGGGCTCTCCTACGAGCAGTACTTC
>TRBJ1-5|TRBD1|NA|TRBV6-1|16
CASSGQGGVYSQPQHF
TGTGCCAGCAGTGGGCAGGGGGGTGTATATAGTCAGCCCCAGCATTTT
>TRBJ2-2|TRBD1|NA|TRBV4-1|15
CASSRTGGNTGELFF
TGCGCCAGCAGCCGAACAGGGGGGAACACCGGGGAGCTGTTTTTT
>TRBJ2-1|TRBD1|NA|TRBV11-2|15
CASTLTGQGDNEQFF
TGTGCCAGCACCTTAACGGGACAGGGCGACAATGAGCAGTTCTTC
>TRBJ2-7|NA|NA|TRBV5-1|14
CASSLGAPTYEQYF
TGCGCCAGCAGCTTGGGGGCCCCTACCTACGAGCAGTACTTC
>TRBJ2-6|NA|NA|TRBV3-1/TRBV3-2|16
CASSRVGGSGANVLTF
TGTGCCAGCAGCCGCGTGGGGGGATCTGGGGCCAACGTCCTGACTTTC
>TRBJ2-7|TRBD1|NA|TRBV5-4|15
CASSLDPGTGKEQYF
TGTGCCAGCAGCTTGGACCCCGGGACAGGGAAGGAGCAGTACTTC
>TRBJ2-7|TRBD1|once|TRBV28|14
CASSKTGGSYEQYF
TGTGCCAGCAGCAAGACAGGGGGAAGCTACGAGCAGTACTTC
>TRBJ1-5|NA|NA|TRBV4-2|17
CASSQGGVGFGNQPQHF
TGTGCCAGCAGCCAAGGCGGGGTGGGTTTCGGAAATCAGCCCCAGCATTTT
>TRBJ1-2|TRBD1|NA|TRBV5-1|15
CASSSGQGTFYGYTF
TGCGCCAGCAGCTCTGGACAGGGGACTTTCTATGGCTACACCTTC
>TRBJ2-1|NA|few|TRBV12-3/TRBV12-4|11
CASSSGGEQFF
TGTGCCAGCAGCTCCGGGGGAGAGCAGTTCTTC
>TRBJ1-2|NA|NA|TRBV28|12
CASSLLRGGYTF
TGTGCCAGCAGTTTACTAAGGGGCGGCTACACCTTC
>TRBJ2-1|TRBD2|NA|TRBV5-1|17
CASSPLAGESSYNEQFF
TGCGCCAGCAGCCCTTTAGCGGGGGAGAGCTCCTACAATGAGCAGTTCTTC
>TRBJ2-1|TRBD2|NA|TRBV5-1|14
CASKVAGEHNEQFF
TGCGCCAGCAAGGTAGCGGGAGAACACAATGAGCAGTTCTTC
>TRBJ1-2|NA|NA|TRBV7-9|12
CASTLDRGGYTF
TGTGCCAGCACCCTTGATAGGGGCGGCTACACCTTC
>TRBJ2-1|NA|once|TRBV29-1|11
CSEGLLLGQFF
TGCAGCGAAGGACTGCTGCTAGGGCAGTTCTTC
>TRBJ2-2|TRBD1|NA|TRBV19|16
CASSIPSRQGFGELFF
TGTGCCAGTAGTATACCTTCGAGACAGGGTTTCGGGGAGCTGTTTTTT
>TRBJ1-2|NA|NA|TRBV5-1|14
CASSLGWGDYGYTF
TGCGCCAGCAGCTTGGGCTGGGGAGACTATGGCTACACCTTC
>TRBJ2-2|NA|few|TRBV10-3|15
CAISDSLAITGELFF
TGTGCCATCAGTGACTCTCTCGCGATCACCGGGGAGCTGTTTTTT
>TRBJ2-3|NA|NA|TRBV7-7|15
CASSLGASGSDTQYF
TGTGCCAGCAGCTTAGGGGCGAGCGGATCAGATACGCAGTATTTT
>TRBJ1-6|TRBD1|NA|TRBV7-2|13
CASSPQGESPLHF
TGTGCCAGCAGCCCACAGGGGGAATCACCCCTCCACTTT
>TRBJ1-5|NA|few|TRBV18|19
CASSPNPGAKRTSNQPQHF
TGTGCCAGCTCACCCAACCCAGGGGCGAAAAGAACAAGCAATCAGCCCCAGCATTTT
>TRBJ2-7|TRBD1|NA|TRBV9|13
CASSPQGAYEQYF
TGTGCCAGCAGCCCGCAGGGGGCCTACGAGCAGTACTTC
>TRBJ1-3|TRBD1|NA|TRBV7-9|16
CASSPVGQSSGNTIYF
TGTGCCAGCAGCCCCGTGGGACAGAGCTCTGGAAACACCATATATTTT
>TRBJ2-5|TRBD1|NA|TRBV28|15
CASSTRTGGEKTQYF
TGTGCCAGCAGTACGAGGACAGGGGGCGAAAAGACCCAGTACTTC
>TRBJ2-7|NA|NA|TRBV3-1/TRBV3-2|16
CASSPHFTRIREAQYF
TGTGCCAGCAGCCCACACTTCACAAGGATAAGGGAGGCGCAGTACTTC
>TRBJ1-3|NA|NA|TRBV6-6|13
CASSFSSGNTIYF
TGTGCCAGCAGTTTTAGCTCTGGAAACACCATATATTTT
>TRBJ1-6|NA|NA|TRBV21-1|17
CATQMINRKATNSPLHF
TGTGCCACCCAGATGATAAACAGGAAAGCTACTAATTCACCCCTCCACTTT
>TRBJ2-7|NA|NA|TRBV15|15
CATSRDLANPYEQYF
TGTGCCACCAGCAGAGATCTAGCTAATCCCTACGAGCAGTACTTC
>TRBJ2-7|TRBD2|few|TRBV27|16
CASSLSSGTSSYEQYF
TGTGCCAGCAGTTTATCGAGCGGGACGAGCTCCTACGAGCAGTACTTC
>TRBJ2-7|NA|NA|TRBV19|13
CASSAPSSHEQYF
TGTGCCAGTAGTGCGCCTAGCTCTCACGAGCAGTACTTC
>TRBJ1-1|TRBD1|NA|TRBV3-1/TRBV3-2|14
CASSLTGSNTEAFF
TGTGCCAGCAGCTTGACAGGGAGCAACACTGAAGCTTTCTTT
>TRBJ2-2|NA|NA|TRBV2|14
CASSAGQNEGELFF
TGTGCCAGCAGCGCCGGACAAAACGAGGGGGAGCTGTTTTTT
>TRBJ2-1|TRBD1|NA|TRBV29-1|14
CSVEGDRGRNEQFF
TGCAGCGTTGAAGGGGACAGGGGGCGGAATGAGCAGTTCTTC
>TRBJ2-3|NA|NA|TRBV7-2|15
CASSLVTPGTDTQYF
TGTGCCAGCAGCTTAGTGACCCCGGGAACAGATACGCAGTATTTT
>TRBJ2-3|NA|NA|TRBV1|15
CTSSQEKRGPDTQYF
TGCACCAGCAGCCAAGAAAAGCGGGGCCCAGATACGCAGTATTTT
>TRBJ2-7|NA|NA|TRBV5-4|16
CASSPGGQAASYEQYF
TGTGCCAGCAGCCCGGGGGGACAGGCGGCCTCCTACGAGCAGTACTTC
>TRBJ2-7|TRBD1|once|TRBV5-1|14
CASSLGTGGSEQYF
TGCGCCAGCAGCTTGGGGACAGGGGGAAGTGAGCAGTACTTC
>TRBJ2-6|NA|NA|TRBV11-1|13
CASERSGANVLTF
TGTGCCAGCGAGCGGTCTGGGGCCAACGTCCTGACTTTC
>TRBJ1-2|TRBD1|once|TRBV5-1|14
CASSLGQGDYGYTF
TGCGCCAGCAGCTTAGGACAGGGGGACTATGGCTACACCTTC